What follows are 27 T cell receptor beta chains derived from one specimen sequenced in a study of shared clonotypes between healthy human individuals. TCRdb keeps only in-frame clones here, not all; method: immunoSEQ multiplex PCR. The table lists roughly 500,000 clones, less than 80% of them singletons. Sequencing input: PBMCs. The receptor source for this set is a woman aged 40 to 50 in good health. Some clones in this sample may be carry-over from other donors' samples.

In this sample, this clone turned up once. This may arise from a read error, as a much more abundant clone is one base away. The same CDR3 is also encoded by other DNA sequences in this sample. The CDR3 DNA reads as TGTGCCAGTAGTTTATTATGGCAGGGGGTGGTCGAGCAGTACTTC. It codes for CASSLLWQGVVEQYF. The chain joins TRBV28 to TRBJ2-7, with 7 bases lining up with TRBD1. Germline CDR1 reads MDHEN; CDR2 reads SYDVKM. This CDR3 contains 15 residues.

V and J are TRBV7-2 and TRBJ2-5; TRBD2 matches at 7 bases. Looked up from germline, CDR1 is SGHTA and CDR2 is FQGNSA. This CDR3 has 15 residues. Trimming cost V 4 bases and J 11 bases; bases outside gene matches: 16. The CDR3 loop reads CASSSDGTMVGEQYF. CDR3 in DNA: TGTGCCAGCAGCTCCGACGGGACTATGGTAGGAGAGCAGTACTTC.

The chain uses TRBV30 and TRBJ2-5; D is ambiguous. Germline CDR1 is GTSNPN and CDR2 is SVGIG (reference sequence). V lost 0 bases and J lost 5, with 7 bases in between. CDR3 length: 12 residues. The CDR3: CAWSVLMETQYF. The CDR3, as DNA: TGTGCCTGGAGTGTACTGATGGAGACCCAGTACTTC.

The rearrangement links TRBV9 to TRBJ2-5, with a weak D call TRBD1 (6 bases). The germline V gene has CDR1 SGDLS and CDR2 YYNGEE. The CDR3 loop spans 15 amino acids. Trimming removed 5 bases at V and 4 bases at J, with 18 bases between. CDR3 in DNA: TGTGCCAGCAGTTACTCAGGGGCTTCTCGAGAGACCCAGTACTTC. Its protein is CASSYSGASRETQYF.

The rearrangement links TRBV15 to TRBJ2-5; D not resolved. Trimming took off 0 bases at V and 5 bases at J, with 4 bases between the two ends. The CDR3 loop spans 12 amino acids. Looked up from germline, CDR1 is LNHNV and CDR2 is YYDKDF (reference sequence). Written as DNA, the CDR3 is TGTGCCACCAGCAGAGATGATGAGACCCAGTACTTC. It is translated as CATSRDDETQYF.

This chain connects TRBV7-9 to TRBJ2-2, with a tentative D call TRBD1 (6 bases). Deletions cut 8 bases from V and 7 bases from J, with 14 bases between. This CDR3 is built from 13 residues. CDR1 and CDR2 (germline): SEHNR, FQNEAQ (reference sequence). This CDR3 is CASAAQGHGELFF. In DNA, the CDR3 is TGTGCCAGCGCAGCCCAGGGGCACGGGGAGCTGTTTTTT. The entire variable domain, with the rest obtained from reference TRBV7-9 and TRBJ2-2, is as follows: DTGVSQNPRHKITKRGQNVTFRCDPISEHNRLYWYRQTLGQGPEFLTYFQNEAQLEKSRLLSDRFSAERPKGSFSTLEIQRTEQGDSAMYLCASAAQGHGELFFGEGSRLTVL.

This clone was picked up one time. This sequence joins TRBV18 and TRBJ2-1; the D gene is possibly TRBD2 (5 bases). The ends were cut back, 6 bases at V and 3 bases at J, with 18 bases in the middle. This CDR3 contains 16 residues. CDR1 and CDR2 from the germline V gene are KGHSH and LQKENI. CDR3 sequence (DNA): TGTGCCAGCTCCTCAAGGAGGCAGAGCGGCTACAATGAGCAGTTCTTC. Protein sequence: CASSSRRQSGYNEQFF.

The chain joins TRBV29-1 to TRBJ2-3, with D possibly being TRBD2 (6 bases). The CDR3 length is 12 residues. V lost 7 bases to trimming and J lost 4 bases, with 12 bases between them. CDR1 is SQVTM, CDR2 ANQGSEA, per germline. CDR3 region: CSARPGADTQYF. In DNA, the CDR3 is TGCAGCGCCCGCCCGGGGGCAGATACGCAGTATTTT.

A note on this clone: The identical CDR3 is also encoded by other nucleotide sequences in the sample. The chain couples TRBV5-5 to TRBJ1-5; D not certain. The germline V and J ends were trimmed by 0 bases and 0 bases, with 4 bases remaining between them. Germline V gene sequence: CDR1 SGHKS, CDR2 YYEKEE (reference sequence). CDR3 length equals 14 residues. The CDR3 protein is CASSLAGSNQPQHF. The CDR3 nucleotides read TGTGCCAGCAGCTTGGCGGGTAGCAATCAGCCCCAGCATTTT.

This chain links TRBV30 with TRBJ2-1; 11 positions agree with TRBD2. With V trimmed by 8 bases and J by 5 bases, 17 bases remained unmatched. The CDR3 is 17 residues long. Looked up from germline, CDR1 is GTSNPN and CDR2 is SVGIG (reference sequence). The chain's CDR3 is CARGRALAGVWDNEQFF. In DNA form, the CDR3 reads TGTGCCCGTGGGCGGGCACTAGCGGGAGTATGGGACAATGAGCAGTTCTTC.

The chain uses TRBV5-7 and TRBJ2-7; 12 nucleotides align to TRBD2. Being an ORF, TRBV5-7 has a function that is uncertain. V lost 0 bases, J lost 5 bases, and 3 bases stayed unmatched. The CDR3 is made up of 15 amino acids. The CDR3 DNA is TGTGCCAGCAGCTTGGGGGGACTAGCGGGCAACGAGCAGTACTTC. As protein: CASSLGGLAGNEQYF.

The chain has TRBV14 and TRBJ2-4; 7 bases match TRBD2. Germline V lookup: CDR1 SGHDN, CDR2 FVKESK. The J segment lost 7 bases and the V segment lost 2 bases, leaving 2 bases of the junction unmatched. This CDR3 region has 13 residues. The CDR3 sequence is CASSQRGGNIQYF. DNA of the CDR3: TGTGCCAGCAGCCAAAGGGGAGGGAACATTCAGTACTTC.

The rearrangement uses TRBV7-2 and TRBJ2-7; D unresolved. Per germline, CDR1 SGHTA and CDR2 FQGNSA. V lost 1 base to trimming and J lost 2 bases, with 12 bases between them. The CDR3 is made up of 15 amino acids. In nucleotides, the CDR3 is TGTGCCAGCAGCTTAGTATCCGACGCAACCTACGAGCAGTACTTC. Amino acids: CASSLVSDATYEQYF.

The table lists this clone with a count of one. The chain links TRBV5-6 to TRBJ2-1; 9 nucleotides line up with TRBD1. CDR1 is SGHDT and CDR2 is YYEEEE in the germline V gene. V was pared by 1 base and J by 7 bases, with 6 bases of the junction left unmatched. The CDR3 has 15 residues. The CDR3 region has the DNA TGTGCCAGCAGCTTGCCGGGACAGGGAAGGAATGAGCAGTTCTTC. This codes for CASSLPGQGRNEQFF.

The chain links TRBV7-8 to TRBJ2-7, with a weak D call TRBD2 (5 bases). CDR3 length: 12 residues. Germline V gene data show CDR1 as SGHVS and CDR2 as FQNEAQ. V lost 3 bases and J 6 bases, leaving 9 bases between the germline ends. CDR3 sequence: CASSFTRREQYF. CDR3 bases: TGTGCCAGCAGCTTCACTAGGCGCGAGCAGTACTTC.

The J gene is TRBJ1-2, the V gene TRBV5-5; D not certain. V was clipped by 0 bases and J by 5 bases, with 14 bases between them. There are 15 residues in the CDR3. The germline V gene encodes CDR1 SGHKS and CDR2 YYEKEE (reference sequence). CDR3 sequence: CASSLGRHDAYGYTF. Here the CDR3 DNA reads TGTGCCAGCAGCTTGGGGCGGCACGATGCTTATGGCTACACCTTC.

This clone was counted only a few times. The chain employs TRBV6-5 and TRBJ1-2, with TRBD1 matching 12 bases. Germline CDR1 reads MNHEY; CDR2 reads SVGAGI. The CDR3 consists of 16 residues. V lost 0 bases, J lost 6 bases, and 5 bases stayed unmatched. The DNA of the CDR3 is TGTGCCAGCAGTTACTCGCCGGGACAGGGGGCAAATGGCTACACCTTC. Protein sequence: CASSYSPGQGANGYTF.

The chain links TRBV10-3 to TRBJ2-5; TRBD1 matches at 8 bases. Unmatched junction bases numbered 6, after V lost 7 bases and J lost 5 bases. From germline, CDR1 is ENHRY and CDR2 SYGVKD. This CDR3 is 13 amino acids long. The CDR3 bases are TGTGCCATCAATCAGGGGGCGGGGGAGACCCAGTACTTC. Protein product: CAINQGAGETQYF.

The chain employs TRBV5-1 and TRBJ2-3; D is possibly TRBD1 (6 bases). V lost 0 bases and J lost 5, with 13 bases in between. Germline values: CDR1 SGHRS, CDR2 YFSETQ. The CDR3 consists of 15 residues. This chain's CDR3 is CASSLEGGSEDTQYF. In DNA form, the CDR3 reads TGCGCCAGCAGCTTGGAAGGGGGATCGGAAGATACGCAGTATTTT.

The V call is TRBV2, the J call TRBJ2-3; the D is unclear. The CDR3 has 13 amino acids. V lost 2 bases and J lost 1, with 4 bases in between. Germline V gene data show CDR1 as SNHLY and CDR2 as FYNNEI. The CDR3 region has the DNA TGTGCCAGCAGTGAACCCCGCACAGATACGCAGTATTTT. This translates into CASSEPRTDTQYF.

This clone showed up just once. This chain's CDR3 is CASSRGQGEYGYTF. The CDR3 DNA follows: TGTGCCAGCTCACGAGGACAGGGCGAGTATGGCTACACCTTC. This chain connects TRBV18 to TRBJ1-2; 8 bases map to TRBD1. Germline-derived CDR1 and CDR2 are KGHSH and LQKENI. The V and J ends lost 4 bases and 5 bases, in that order; junction bases with no gene match: 6. The CDR3 sequence is 14 residues long.

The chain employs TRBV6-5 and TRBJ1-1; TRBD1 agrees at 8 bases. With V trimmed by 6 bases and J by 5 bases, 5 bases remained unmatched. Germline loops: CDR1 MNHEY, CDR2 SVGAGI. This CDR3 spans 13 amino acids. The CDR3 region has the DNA TGTGCCAGCAGGGACAGGGTCGGAACTGAAGCTTTCTTT. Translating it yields CASRDRVGTEAFF.

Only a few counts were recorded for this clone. Here the CDR3 reads CASSLGQGSIYEQYF. The CDR3, as DNA: TGTGCCAGCTCACTCGGACAGGGGTCGATCTACGAGCAGTACTTC. The chain links TRBV18 to TRBJ2-7, with 9 bases identical to TRBD1. This CDR3 comprises 15 residues. Germline V gene data show CDR1 as KGHSH and CDR2 as LQKENI. The V and J ends lost 4 bases and 3 bases, in that order; junction bases with no gene match: 7.

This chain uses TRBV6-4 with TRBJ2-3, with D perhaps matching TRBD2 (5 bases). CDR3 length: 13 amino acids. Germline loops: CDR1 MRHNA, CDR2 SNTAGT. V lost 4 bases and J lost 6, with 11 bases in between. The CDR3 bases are TGTGCCAGCAGTGTGCCCCGAGGGGATACGCAGTATTTT. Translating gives CASSVPRGDTQYF.

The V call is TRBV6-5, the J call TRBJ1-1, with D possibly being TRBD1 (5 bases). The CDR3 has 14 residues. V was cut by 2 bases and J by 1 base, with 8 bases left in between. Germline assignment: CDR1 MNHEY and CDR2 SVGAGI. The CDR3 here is CASSYRQPNTEAFF. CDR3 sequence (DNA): TGTGCCAGCAGTTACCGACAGCCGAACACTGAAGCTTTCTTT.

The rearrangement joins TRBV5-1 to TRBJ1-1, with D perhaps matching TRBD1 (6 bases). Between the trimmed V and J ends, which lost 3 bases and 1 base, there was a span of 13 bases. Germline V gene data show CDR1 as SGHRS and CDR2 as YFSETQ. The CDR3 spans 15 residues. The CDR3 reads CASSSEGGPNTEAFF. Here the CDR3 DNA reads TGCGCCAGCAGCTCCGAAGGGGGGCCGAACACTGAAGCTTTCTTT.

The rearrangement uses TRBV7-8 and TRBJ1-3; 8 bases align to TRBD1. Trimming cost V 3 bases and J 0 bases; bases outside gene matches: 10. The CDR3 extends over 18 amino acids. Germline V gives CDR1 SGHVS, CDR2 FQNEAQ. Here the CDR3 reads CASSLDRALFLSGNTIYF. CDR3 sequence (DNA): TGTGCCAGCAGCTTGGACAGGGCTCTCTTTCTCTCTGGAAACACCATATATTTT.